This entry lists 14 T cell receptor beta chains sequenced from one sample in a study of regulatory T cells in long-lasting Graves disease (TCRdb year 2021). This specimen's time point label, per the study, means: newly diagnosed GD, antithyroid drugs for less than 3 months. For both TCR sequencing and RNA sequencing, RNA was extracted from PBMCs in TRIzol. The protocol used for the library was multiplex PCR. The instrument was an Illumina HiSeq 4000. TCR beta libraries were built with iRepertoire HTBI primers and Arm-PCR amplification of CDR3 regions. TCRdb took the public reads, trimmed them with fastp at Q25, ran MiXCR for clone calling and kept in-frame beta chains. Identical CDR3 protein sequences are pooled into one entry, listed with their most common genes and DNA. The sample has fewer than 650,000 distinct CDR3 sequences on record, 16% of them singletons. The top ten clones comprise about 12% of the sample.

These same data were also listed under a study on T cells in Graves' hyperthyroidism and ophthalmopathy.

The source was peripheral blood mononuclear cells (PBMCs), collected at new diagnosis, from a patient treated with antithyroid drugs. The receptor source for this set is a man between 18 and 35 years old with Graves disease. Donor details come from another sample of the same person, matched by shared clones.

This clonotype was seen repeatedly, ten times or more. The genes are TRBV2 and TRBJ1-1, with D maybe TRBD1 (6 bases). The CDR3 runs 15 residues. V was trimmed by 6 bases and J by 0 bases, leaving 14 bases between them. Germline CDR1 is SNHLY and CDR2 is FYNNEI. The CDR3 region is CASRAGAVVNTEAFF. CDR3 sequence (DNA): TGTGCCAGCAGGGCAGGGGCGGTAGTGAACACTGAAGCTTTCTTT.

This clonotype occurred many times. The J gene is TRBJ1-5, the V gene TRBV30, with D perhaps TRBD1 (5 bases). This CDR3 contains 14 residues. V was trimmed by 8 bases and J by 0 bases, leaving 14 bases between them. Germline CDR1 and CDR2: GTSNPN and SVGIG (reference sequence). CDR3 bases: TGTGCCGGGGGAGGGAGAGATAGCAATCAGCCCCAGCATTTT. Translating it yields CAGGGRDSNQPQHF.

About this clonotype: A much larger clone differs by one base, so this may be a read error. This CDR3 is CASSQGGEDTEAFF. The CDR3 DNA follows: TGTGCCAGCAGCCAGGGGGGAGAGGACACTGAAGCTTTCTTT. The J gene is TRBJ1-1, the V gene TRBV11-1; the match to TRBD1 covers 7 bases. The CDR3 is made up of 14 amino acids. Germline CDR1 SGHAT, CDR2 FQDESV (reference sequence). The J segment lost 3 bases and the V segment lost 5 bases, leaving 6 bases of the junction unmatched.

This clonotype was counted at least ten times. J is TRBJ1-5 and V is TRBV28, with no clear D. CDR1 is MDHEN, CDR2 SYDVKM, per germline. This CDR3 comprises 15 residues. V dropped 3 bases and J dropped 1 base, with 10 bases sitting between them. CDR3 sequence (DNA): TGTGCCAGCAGTTTCATAGGGAGGAGCAATCAGCCCCAGCATTTT. This gives the protein CASSFIGRSNQPQHF.

This clonotype was recorded at least ten times. CDR3 protein: CATLGARETEAFF. Here the CDR3 DNA reads TGTGCCACCTTAGGGGCCAGGGAGACTGAAGCTTTCTTT. The chain is built from TRBV2 and TRBJ1-1, with a weak D call TRBD1 (5 bases). V shed 10 bases and J shed 5 bases, with 17 bases lying between them. Per germline, CDR1 SNHLY and CDR2 FYNNEI. The CDR3 covers 13 residues.

This chain links TRBV6-5 with TRBJ2-4, with TRBD1 identical over 7 bases. Germline CDR1 and CDR2: MNHEY and SVGAGI. CDR3 length equals 15 residues. With 4 bases clipped from V and 4 bases from J, the junction kept 7 bases outside the gene matches. This chain's CDR3 is CASSSRGPEKNIQYF. In DNA, the CDR3 is TGTGCCAGCAGTTCGAGGGGGCCGGAAAAAAACATTCAGTACTTC.

This clonotype was observed a handful of times. V is TRBV30 and J is TRBJ2-1, with D tentatively TRBD2 (5 bases). This CDR3 has 13 residues. The germline gives CDR1 GTSNPN, CDR2 SVGIG (reference sequence). V dropped 0 bases and J dropped 9 bases, with 12 bases sitting between them. CDR3 in DNA: TGTGCCTGGAGTGTTGGACTCGCCGTTGAGCAGTTCTTC. It codes for CAWSVGLAVEQFF.

With respect to this clonotype: This may come from a read error, since a much larger clone is one base off. V usage is TRBV11-2 and J usage is TRBJ2-5, with D perhaps assigned TRBD1 or TRBD2 (5 bases each). The CDR3 length is 17 residues. The ends were cut back, 8 bases at V and 5 bases at J, with 27 bases in the middle. The germline CDR1 and CDR2 sequences are SGHAT and FQNNGV. The chain's CDR3 is CASDRDGRSQVWETQYF. CDR3 in DNA: TGTGCCAGCGACCGGGACGGTAGATCCCAGGTGTGGGAGACCCAGTACTTC.

This clonotype has more than one count but fewer than ten. The rearrangement joins TRBV5-6 to TRBJ2-5; unclear D gene. The germline CDR1 and CDR2 sequences are SGHDT and YYEEEE. Trimming pared 2 bases from V and 3 bases from J, leaving 8 bases between. CDR3 size: 13 residues. The CDR3 DNA sequence: TGTGCCAGCAGCTTTTGGGCGGAAGAGACCCAGTACTTC. Translation gives CASSFWAEETQYF.

This clonotype appeared a few times. At one of its ends the junction is not consistent with the germline gene, which may arise from a read error. The CDR3 protein is CASSLEGLAGKQFF. In nucleotides, the CDR3 is TGTGCTAGCAGCTTAGAGGGACTAGCGGGGAAGCAGTTCTTC. The chain couples TRBV7-7 to TRBJ2-1, with TRBD2 matching over 13 bases. This CDR3 spans 14 amino acids. Germline V gene sequence: CDR1 SSHAT, CDR2 FNYEAQ (reference sequence).

The V and J genes are TRBV9 and TRBJ2-2; D uncertain. Germline V CDR1 and CDR2: SGDLS, YYNGEE. CDR3 length: 15 residues. V was shortened by 4 bases and J by 0 bases, with 10 bases between the two germline ends. CDR3 sequence (DNA): TGTGCCAGCAGCCCCAACCGCCCGAACACCGGGGAGCTGTTTTTT. This translates into CASSPNRPNTGELFF. The complete variable domain, with remaining parts taken from reference TRBV9 and TRBJ2-2, reads DSGVTQTPKHLITATGQRVTLRCSPRSGDLSVYWYQQSLDQGLQFLIQYYNGEERAKGNILERFSAQQFPDLHSELNLSSLELGDSALYFCASSPNRPNTGELFFGEGSRLTVL.

The sample holds many counts of this clonotype. The gene calls are TRBV20-1 and TRBJ2-1, with 8 bases identical to TRBD1. The germline V gene encodes CDR1 DFQATT and CDR2 SNEGSKA (reference sequence). The CDR3 sequence is 15 residues long. V lost 5 bases, J lost 4 bases, and 10 bases stayed unmatched. CDR3 bases: TGCAGTGCTGGGGACAGGAAAATTCGGTACAATGAGCAGTTCTTC. Its protein is CSAGDRKIRYNEQFF.

This clonotype was observed many times. The chain uses TRBV12-3 or TRBV12-4 and TRBJ2-5, with D possibly TRBD2 on 5 matching bases. V shed 6 bases and J shed 5 bases, with 16 bases lying between them. The CDR3 totals 14 residues. CDR3 DNA: TGTGCCAGCAGCAGTTATCGGGATCAGGAGACCCAGTACTTC. It translates to CASSSYRDQETQYF.

V usage is TRBV9 and J usage is TRBJ1-3; D perhaps matches TRBD1 (5 bases). The V and J ends lost 4 bases and 0 bases respectively, with 11 bases between them. CDR3 length equals 15 residues. The germline gives CDR1 SGDLS, CDR2 YYNGEE. The CDR3 protein is CASSTGGSSGNTIYF. As DNA, the CDR3 is TGTGCCAGCAGCACGGGGGGGAGCTCTGGAAACACCATATATTTT.